The TCR beta chain described here comes from a study of T cells in Graves' hyperthyroidism and ophthalmopathy (dated by TCRdb to about 2019). A note on the overall study: Peripheral blood samples were taken at initial diagnosis, before any treatment was given. After blood sampling, hyperthyroidism patients were treated with methimazole at a starting dose of 30 mg daily, and ophthalmopathy patients were treated with high-dose intravenous methylprednisolone. The paper describes TCR Vbeta CDR3 sequencing of about 140 peripheral blood samples, made up of 40 to 45 ophthalmopathy patients, 70 to 80 hyperthyroidism patients and 17 progressor patients. Whether ophthalmopathy could be predicted prospectively was tested in an independent validation cohort made up of 18 to 20 hyperthyroidism patients plus 17 patients who later progressed to ophthalmopathy. The 95 to 100 discovery patients were randomly divided into training and test sets at a 7:3 ratio. TCR V-J signatures able to tell the groups apart were searched for in a discovery cohort of 90 to 100 patients, of whom around 42 had Graves' ophthalmopathy and around 58 had stable Graves' hyperthyroidism. Thyroid tissue and blood T-cell repertoires from over 5 Graves' hyperthyroidism patients were also compared in the study.

Broader findings and caveats from the paper: Sample size was not statistically predetermined, and blinding of investigators to group allocation was not performed. During validation, the model predicted progression to ophthalmopathy a median of around 7 months ahead of onset, with more than 55% sensitivity and 72% to 80% specificity. In cross-validation, a model built on a 13 V-J signature told ophthalmopathy apart from stable hyperthyroidism with roughly 87% sensitivity and about 81% specificity, and in testing the same model reached 80%/75%. Blood samples also contained most of the expanded thyroid clonotypes (frequency above 0.001), which suggests that blood repertoires may reflect thyroid immune responses.

V is cut back by 2 bases and J by 3 bases, with 7 bases in the junction unmatched. The germline V gene specifies MNHEY as CDR1 and SVGAGI as CDR2. The CDR3 covers 16 residues, taking in both the cysteine and the phenylalanine. Only the CDR3 region is kept as DNA, spanning 48 bases read in frame from base 1. Ophthalmopathy patients had moderately to severely active disease, with a Clinical Activity Score of 3 or more, a NOSPECS grade of 4 or more, and a disease duration of less than 3 months. Exclusion was applied to patients with uncontrolled infections, other autoimmune diseases, pregnancy or lactation. Clinical symptoms, serum thyroxine and TRAb, thyroid ultrasound, and orbital computed tomography formed the basis for the diagnoses. Ficoll-Paque density gradient centrifugation was used to isolate PBMCs from around 10 ml of fresh peripheral blood. Trizol reagent was used to extract total RNA, and RNA quality was then checked on an Agilent 2100 Bioanalyzer.

Amplification of TCR beta CDR3 regions was carried out from RNA transcripts. The TCR CDR3 was subjected to a first round of RT-PCR using the HTBI primer set and the Qiagen OneStep RT-PCR kit. A second multiplex PCR round built the libraries, followed by size selection and purification. Paired-end sequencing of the libraries was performed with 100 bp reads on an Illumina HiSeq2000. The study's processing was this. SOAPnuke was used to process the raw data, throwing out any read that contained adapters or uncalled bases, had a mean Phred below 15, or lacked an exact constant-primer or identifier match. High-quality paired reads were merged using COPE v1.2.5, and each unique nucleotide sequence was defined as a clonotype. MiTCR v1.1 was used to align clonotypes to the IMGT TRBV, TRBD and TRBJ reference segments. Analysis was restricted to V-J combinations with a frequency above 0.0001, which covered roughly 99% of repertoires. The TCS score was defined as the ratio of F50 (clonal expansion) to E x V (chaos), calculated using BLOSUM62-based TCRdist between CDR3 peptides within each V-J. Welch's t-statistics and random forest reduced 500 to 650 V-J features to under 15, which were used in a naive Bayes classifier (R e1071). The similarity between thyroid and blood repertoires was quantified using the Morisita-Horn index. TCRdb took the public reads, trimmed them with fastp at Q25, ran MiXCR for clone calling and kept in-frame beta chains. A single entry per CDR3 protein holds the most common genes and DNA from its merged rows. These V and J calls derive from TCRdb rather than the authors' analysis. Across this sample there are approximately 610,000 distinct CDR3 sequences, with approximately 14% seen only once. The ten largest account for approximately 4.2% of the sample.

In this sample, this clonotype turned up a few times. This receptor's antigen is unknown. The input lacks base qualities; no much larger clone sits a single base away. This sequence was found in a woman aged 40 to 49 with Graves' ophthalmopathy. Material for sequencing was blood. The V gene is TRBV6-5 and the J gene is TRBJ1-2, and 9 junctional nucleotides match TRBD1. The CDR3: CASSYTWTGVYYGYTF. The DNA sequence is given as TGTGCCAGCAGTTACACCTGGACAGGGGTCTACTATGGCTACACCTTC.